This TCR beta chain was sequenced for a study of blood T cell repertoires in COVID-19. The CDR3 is made up of 16 amino acids. After removal of 7 bases from V and 2 bases from J, the junction contained 14 bases not matched to a gene. The V gene's germline CDR1 is SQVTM and CDR2 ANQGSEA. Study processing details: Reference gene primer amplification yielded estimated nucleated cell counts. The assay was immunoSEQ multiplex PCR, and TCRdb's table has in-frame clones only and misses some. That table gives V, J and clone size, and the DNA gave D and trimming. The repertoire consists of more than 300,000 clones, with roughly nine tenths occurring once and the leading ten covering roughly 3.6%. The participants were between 18 and 89 years old and came from fewer than 25 US areas.

Sequencing used PBMCs or T cells enriched from blood (not recorded which). The chain is built from TRBV29-1 and TRBJ2-1; 7 bases are shared with TRBD2. This TCR was sampled from a woman younger than 45 who had been exposed to COVID-19. DNA of the CDR3: TGCAGCGCTGCGCTCCGACTAGCAGCACCCTACAATGAGCAGTTCTTC. It encodes CSAALRLAAPYNEQFF.